Listed below are T cell receptor beta chains from one sample, sequenced in a study of blood T cell repertoires in COVID-19. Sequencing was performed with immunoSEQ multiplex PCR; in TCRdb, only in-frame clones are kept and a portion is missing. The sample lists 110,000 to 150,000 clones, around 82% occurring once. Sequences were obtained from PBMCs or T cells enriched from blood (not recorded which). These receptors all stem from a woman between 50 and 59 years old who had recovered from COVID-19. Each CDR3 is given with its conserved first and last residue. Fields, in order: J gene, clone size, V gene, D gene, CDR3 protein, CDR3 DNA. The D gene is left open where the match is weak. Not every row has a clone size; where given, it reads once, few, many or a size class.

J gene: TRBJ2-7; clone size: NA; V gene: TRBV5-1; D gene: TRBD2; CDR3 protein: CASSLQITSGEQYF; CDR3 DNA: TGCGCCAGCAGCTTGCAGATTACTAGCGGCGAGCAGTACTTC
J gene: TRBJ2-1; clone size: NA; V gene: TRBV7-8; D gene: TRBD2; CDR3 protein: CASSFPAGGSSYNEQFF; CDR3 DNA: TGTGCCAGCAGTTTTCCCGCGGGGGGGAGCTCCTACAATGAGCAGTTCTTC
J gene: TRBJ2-7; clone size: NA; V gene: TRBV28; D gene: NA; CDR3 protein: CASSLHHSVLSYEQYF; CDR3 DNA: TGTGCCAGCAGTCTCCATCACAGTGTTCTATCCTACGAGCAGTACTTC
J gene: TRBJ1-4; clone size: once; V gene: TRBV9; D gene: TRBD1; CDR3 protein: CASSVRQGLGEKLFF; CDR3 DNA: TGTGCCAGCAGCGTGAGACAGGGCCTGGGTGAAAAACTGTTTTTT
J gene: TRBJ2-1; clone size: NA; V gene: TRBV11-3; D gene: TRBD1; CDR3 protein: CASSLSGQGSSFFNEQFF; CDR3 DNA: TGTGCCAGCAGCTTATCGGGACAGGGGTCGTCCTTTTTCAATGAGCAGTTCTTC
J gene: TRBJ2-5; clone size: NA; V gene: TRBV9; D gene: TRBD1; CDR3 protein: CASSAGQGGETQYF; CDR3 DNA: TGTGCCAGCAGCGCGGGACAGGGTGGAGAGACCCAGTACTTC
J gene: TRBJ1-2; clone size: few; V gene: TRBV5-1; D gene: TRBD1; CDR3 protein: CASSIQGGNYGYTF; CDR3 DNA: TGCGCCAGCAGCATACAGGGGGGCAACTATGGCTACACCTTC
J gene: TRBJ1-5; clone size: NA; V gene: TRBV4-1; D gene: TRBD1; CDR3 protein: CASSPLGQPNQPQHF; CDR3 DNA: TGCGCCAGCAGCCCTCTGGGACAGCCCAATCAGCCCCAGCATTTT
J gene: TRBJ1-2; clone size: NA; V gene: TRBV28; D gene: TRBD1; CDR3 protein: CASSSGTALYGYTF; CDR3 DNA: TGTGCCAGCAGTTCGGGGACAGCCCTCTATGGCTACACCTTC
J gene: TRBJ1-2; clone size: NA; V gene: TRBV10-3; D gene: TRBD1; CDR3 protein: CAIPGQSLYGYTF; CDR3 DNA: TGTGCCATACCGGGACAGAGCCTATATGGCTACACCTTC
J gene: TRBJ1-2; clone size: NA; V gene: TRBV19; D gene: TRBD1; CDR3 protein: CASSSQIGKQGMVYGYTF; CDR3 DNA: TGTGCCAGTAGTAGCCAGATCGGAAAACAGGGGATGGTCTATGGCTACACCTTC
J gene: TRBJ1-2; clone size: few; V gene: TRBV7-9; D gene: NA; CDR3 protein: CASSLGAGYGYTF; CDR3 DNA: TGTGCCAGCAGCTTAGGCGCAGGCTATGGCTACACCTTC
J gene: TRBJ1-6; clone size: NA; V gene: TRBV6-5; D gene: NA; CDR3 protein: CASNGVAFNSPLHF; CDR3 DNA: TGTGCCAGCAACGGGGTAGCTTTTAATTCACCCCTCCACTTT
J gene: TRBJ2-7; clone size: NA; V gene: TRBV5-8; D gene: NA; CDR3 protein: CASSLGDSFHEQYF; CDR3 DNA: TGTGCCAGCAGCTTGGGGGACTCCTTCCACGAGCAGTACTTC
J gene: TRBJ2-3; clone size: NA; V gene: TRBV6-5; D gene: NA; CDR3 protein: CASSYSGTSTDTQYF; CDR3 DNA: TGTGCCAGCAGTTACTCAGGGACTAGCACAGATACGCAGTATTTT